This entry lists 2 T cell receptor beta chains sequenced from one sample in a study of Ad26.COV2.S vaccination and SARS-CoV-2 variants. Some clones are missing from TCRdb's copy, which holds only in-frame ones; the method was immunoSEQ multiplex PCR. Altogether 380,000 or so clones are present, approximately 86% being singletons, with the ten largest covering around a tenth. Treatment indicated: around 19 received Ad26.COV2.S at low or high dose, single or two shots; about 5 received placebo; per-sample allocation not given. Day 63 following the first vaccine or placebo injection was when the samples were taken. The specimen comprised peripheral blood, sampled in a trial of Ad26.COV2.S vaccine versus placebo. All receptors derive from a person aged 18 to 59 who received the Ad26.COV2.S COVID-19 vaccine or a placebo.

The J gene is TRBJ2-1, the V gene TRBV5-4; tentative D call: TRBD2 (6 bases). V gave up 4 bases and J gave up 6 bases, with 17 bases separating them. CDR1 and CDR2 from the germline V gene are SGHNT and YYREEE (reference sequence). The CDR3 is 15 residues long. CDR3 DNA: TGTGCCAGCAGCGAACCCGGGACCGGGGGCAATGAGCAGTTCTTC. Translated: CASSEPGTGGNEQFF.

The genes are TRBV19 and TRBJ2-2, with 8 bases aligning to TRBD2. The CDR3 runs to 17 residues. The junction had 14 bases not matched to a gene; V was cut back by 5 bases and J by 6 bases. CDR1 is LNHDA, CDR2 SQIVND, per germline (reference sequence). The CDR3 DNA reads TGTGCCAGTAGTTCCACCCCTAGCGGGCCCGGGGCCGGGGAGCTGTTTTTT. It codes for CASSSTPSGPGAGELFF. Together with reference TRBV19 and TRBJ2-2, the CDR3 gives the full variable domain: DGGITQSPKYLFRKEGQNVTLSCEQNLNHDAMYWYRQDPGQGLRLIYYSQIVNDFQKGDIAEGYSVSREKKESFPLTVTSAQKNPTAFYLCASSSTPSGPGAGELFFGEGSRLTVL.